A single sample gave rise to the 13 T cell receptor beta chains below, sequenced in a study of beta chain features in type 1 diabetes. Isolated RNA was reverse transcribed in full, so expressed TCRB transcripts were sequenced. Produced via immunoSEQ multiplex PCR; TCRdb's table is partial and in-frame only. The repertoire holds a few hundred thousand clones, with about 29% as singletons. The sequenced sample was naive CD4+ T cells from blood. These receptors originate from a man between 18 and 29 years old in good health.

This clone has more than one count but fewer than ten. The CDR3 coding sequence is TGTGCCAGCAGCTCCATGGTAGTGAGCGCAGATACGCAGTATTTT. It is translated as CASSSMVVSADTQYF. J is TRBJ2-3 and V is TRBV7-2; no firm D call. The CDR3 spans 15 residues. With 4 bases removed from V and 4 bases from J, the gap between germline ends came to 15 bases. CDR1 SGHTA and CDR2 FQGNSA come from the germline V gene.

This chain connects TRBV12-5 to TRBJ2-7; D is unresolved. Looked up from germline, CDR1 is LGHNT and CDR2 is FRNRAP. The CDR3 is 14 residues long. The V end lost 1 base, the J end lost 0 bases, and 7 bases lay between the germline ends. The CDR3 DNA is TGTGCTAGTGGTTTGGAGGCGTACTCCTACGAGCAGTACTTC. Its translation is CASGLEAYSYEQYF.

The chain recombines TRBV30 with TRBJ2-2, with a weak D call TRBD1 (6 bases). CDR1 and CDR2 from the germline V gene are GTSNPN and SVGIG (reference sequence). This CDR3 is 13 amino acids long. V was clipped by 4 bases and J by 1 base, with 7 bases between them. CDR3 nucleotides: TGTGCCTGGAAGGGACAGAACACCGGGGAGCTGTTTTTT. This codes for CAWKGQNTGELFF.

The gene calls are TRBV28 and TRBJ2-3, with 7 bases fitting TRBD2. Unmatched junction bases numbered 6, after V lost 1 base and J lost 2 bases. The CDR3 has 16 residues. Germline loops: CDR1 MDHEN, CDR2 SYDVKM. CDR3 in DNA: TGTGCCAGCAGTTTATCTGGCGGGGGATCCACAGATACGCAGTATTTT. Translated, it gives CASSLSGGGSTDTQYF.

V is TRBV7-6 and J is TRBJ2-3, with 7 bases that match TRBD1. V gave up 5 bases and J gave up 4 bases; unmatched junction bases: 12. The CDR3 is 16 residues long. Per germline, CDR1 SGHVS and CDR2 FNYEAQ. CDR3 loop: CASSMTGNLSPDTQYF. For the CDR3, the DNA is TGTGCCAGCAGCATGACAGGGAATCTCTCCCCAGATACGCAGTATTTT.

V usage is TRBV4-2 and J usage is TRBJ2-7; maybe TRBD2 (5 bases). V gave up 0 bases and J gave up 2 bases, with 8 bases separating them. The CDR3 runs to 14 residues. Germline values: CDR1 LGHNA, CDR2 YNFKEQ. CDR3 protein: CASSQDTGTYEQYF. CDR3 DNA: TGTGCCAGCAGCCAAGATACGGGAACCTACGAGCAGTACTTC.

The rearrangement joins TRBV5-1 to TRBJ1-1, with unresolved D. The CDR3 runs 13 residues. V was clipped by 0 bases and J by 1 base, with 4 bases between them. In germline, CDR1 is SGHRS, CDR2 YFSETQ. The CDR3 spells CASSLGENTEAFF. The DNA for the CDR3 is TGCGCCAGCAGCTTGGGAGAGAACACTGAAGCTTTCTTT.

This chain connects TRBV7-9 to TRBJ2-1; 15 positions match TRBD2. V gave up 4 bases and J gave up 10 bases; unmatched junction bases: 5. CDR3 length equals 15 residues. Germline values: CDR1 SEHNR, CDR2 FQNEAQ (reference sequence). The CDR3 sequence: CASSSGLAGGQEQFF. Here the CDR3 DNA reads TGTGCCAGCAGCTCGGGACTAGCGGGAGGTCAGGAGCAGTTCTTC.

This clone came up once. The V and J genes are TRBV30 and TRBJ1-5; D gene ambiguous. V was cut by 0 bases and J by 2 bases, with 8 bases left in between. The germline CDR1 and CDR2 sequences are GTSNPN and SVGIG (reference sequence). This CDR3 is 14 amino acids long. The CDR3: CAWSVGSGNQPQHF. The CDR3 nucleotides are TGTGCCTGGAGTGTTGGGTCCGGCAATCAGCCCCAGCATTTT.

The chain uses TRBV7-2 and TRBJ2-6; D tentatively fits TRBD1 or TRBD2 (5 bases each). V was clipped by 4 bases and J by 0 bases, with 13 bases between them. From germline, CDR1 is SGHTA and CDR2 FQGNSA. The CDR3 runs 17 residues. The CDR3 sequence is CASSSGLRGSGANVLTF. CDR3 nucleotides: TGTGCCAGCAGCTCAGGCCTGAGGGGCTCTGGGGCCAACGTCCTGACTTTC.

This clone was recorded a few times. CDR3 coding DNA: TGTGCCAGCAGCTGGACAGGGGAGACCCAGTACTTC. Protein: CASSWTGETQYF. This chain uses TRBV7-2 with TRBJ2-5, with 8 positions matching TRBD1. There are 12 residues in the CDR3. Trimming at V came to 4 bases and at J to 5 bases, leaving 0 bases not matched to a gene. Germline-derived CDR1 and CDR2 are SGHTA and FQGNSA.

V gene TRBV5-6 combines with J gene TRBJ2-1, with D maybe TRBD2 (5 bases). Trimming took off 3 bases at V and 0 bases at J, with 10 bases between the two ends. The CDR3 sequence is 15 residues long. Germline assignment: CDR1 SGHDT and CDR2 YYEEEE. The CDR3 nucleotides read TGTGCCAGCAGCTCGGACTCTAGCTCCTACAATGAGCAGTTCTTC. This translates into CASSSDSSSYNEQFF.

J is TRBJ1-2 and V is TRBV27; 10 bases are shared with TRBD1. The V gene end was trimmed by 9 bases and the J gene end by 8 bases; junction bases not matched to a gene: 12. CDR3 length equals 14 residues. Per germline, CDR1 MNHEY and CDR2 SMNVEV (reference sequence). CDR3: CASSRDRGVGGYTF. The CDR3 DNA sequence: TGTGCCAGTTCCCGGGACAGGGGTGTAGGCGGCTACACCTTC.